This record covers a single T cell receptor (beta chain). The data were taken from a study of blood T cell repertoires in COVID-19. As for the study in general: Acute and convalescent COVID-19 samples came from the United States, Italy and Spain. T cells, B-cell-depleted T cells, or PBMCs supplied cDNA or gDNA.

As handled by the study authors: Estimates of nucleated cell counts were drawn from the amplification of reference gene primers. Measured with immunoSEQ multiplex PCR; TCRdb has only the in-frame clones, and not every one. The DNA was the basis for D and trimming; V, J and clone size are from that table. The sample lists some 30,000 clones; more than 70% were seen once. The clonotype was recovered from a man older than 75 with active COVID-19. Sample: peripheral blood.

The chain's CDR3 is CASRIRRDSNQPQHF. DNA for the CDR3: TGTGCCAGCAGGATTCGACGGGATAGCAATCAGCCCCAGCATTTT. The V and J genes are TRBV6-5 and TRBJ1-5, with D hard to call. CDR3 length: 15 amino acids. Germline V lookup: CDR1 MNHEY, CDR2 SVGAGI. Trimming shortened V by 6 bases and J by 0 bases, and 12 bases separated the two germline ends.